This is a list of T cell receptor beta chains from one sample in a study of cytomegalovirus exposure and HLA in healthy donors. Libraries were prepared by immunoSEQ multiplex PCR; TCRdb keeps only in-frame clonotypes and omits some of them. This repertoire shows 70,000 to 90,000 clones, 63% found once; its top ten account for about 15%. The sample consisted of PBMCs. The source is a woman between 40 and 55 years old in good health and CMV-seropositive. CDR3s include the opening cysteine and the closing phenylalanine or tryptophan. Fields, in order: clone size, D gene, CDR3 length, V gene, J gene, CDR3 DNA, CDR3 protein. D genes are given only for firm matches. Clone sizes are given selectively: once, few, many, or a class where the clone is expanded.

NA	TRBD1	13	TRBV10-1	TRBJ2-1	TGCGCCAGTGGGACAGGGGGCATTGGAGAGCAGTTCTTC	CASGTGGIGEQFF
NA	NA	14	TRBV2	TRBJ1-3	TGTGCCAGCAGTGAGGGCGGGGTTGGAAACACCATATATTTT	CASSEGGVGNTIYF
NA	TRBD1	16	TRBV6-6	TRBJ1-5	TGTGCCAGCAGTTCTCGGAGGGGGCCCAGCAATCAGCCCCAGCATTTT	CASSSRRGPSNQPQHF
NA	TRBD1	14	TRBV5-1	TRBJ1-2	TGCGCCAGCAGCATTGGACAGGAGGGCTATGGCTACACCTTC	CASSIGQEGYGYTF
NA	NA	13	TRBV29-1	TRBJ1-1	TGCAGCGCCGCGGGGGGGGCAGGTACTGAAGCTTTCTTT	CSAAGGAGTEAFF
NA	TRBD1	15	TRBV18	TRBJ2-7	TGTGCCAGCTCACAAACAGGGGTTCAAGTGTTGGAGCAGTACTTC	CASSQTGVQVLEQYF
NA	TRBD1	17	TRBV19	TRBJ1-2	TGTGCCAGTAGTCCCAGATACGGACAGGGGGCAGGGTATGGCTACACCTTC	CASSPRYGQGAGYGYTF
few	NA	13	TRBV6-6	TRBJ2-5	TGTGCCAGCAGGGAGTACAGCGGGGAGACCCAGTACTTC	CASREYSGETQYF
NA	TRBD2	18	TRBV7-2	TRBJ2-7	TGTGCCAGCAGCTTAGCAGCCCCCGGTGCGCCTAGCGGGAGCGAGCAGTACTTC	CASSLAAPGAPSGSEQYF
NA	TRBD2	16	TRBV27	TRBJ2-3	TGTGCCAGCAGTTTAACGACTAGCAAAGGCACAGATACGCAGTATTTT	CASSLTTSKGTDTQYF
once	NA	14	TRBV4-3	TRBJ1-6	TGCGCCAGCAGCCAAGGCGTCAATGCCGAACCCCTCCACTTT	CASSQGVNAEPLHF
NA	NA	15	TRBV5-1	TRBJ1-2	TGCGCCAGCAGCCTGGACAGCTCTTCCAACTATGGCTACACCTTC	CASSLDSSSNYGYTF
NA	TRBD1	14	TRBV7-6	TRBJ2-7	TGTGCCAGCAGCTCCTGGGACAGAGCATACGAGCAGTACTTC	CASSSWDRAYEQYF
NA	NA	13	TRBV15	TRBJ2-7	TGTGCCACCGAAGAAGACACGGGCCTGGGGAGGTACTTC	CATEEDTGLGRYF
NA	NA	15	TRBV7-2	TRBJ1-4	TGTGCCAGCAGCTTATTGGGGGGGCACTATGAAAAACTGTTTTTT	CASSLLGGHYEKLFF
NA	TRBD2	18	TRBV11-2	TRBJ2-3	TGTGCCAGCAGCTTAGCCTCTACTAGCGTGACGATCACAGATACGCAGTATTTT	CASSLASTSVTITDTQYF
NA	NA	12	TRBV7-9	TRBJ1-1	TGTGCCAGCAGCCCCATCAACACTGAAGCTTTCTTT	CASSPINTEAFF
NA	NA	12	TRBV4-1	TRBJ2-1	TGCGCCAGCAGTAACAGGGAGAGTGAGCAGTTCTTC	CASSNRESEQFF
NA	NA	14	TRBV5-4	TRBJ2-1	TGTGCCAGCAGCTCAGGGGTCTCCTACAATGAGCAGTTCTTC	CASSSGVSYNEQFF
few	TRBD2	16	TRBV27	TRBJ2-7	TGTGCCAGCAGTCGGGCTAGCGGGAGAGCCGACTACGAGCAGTACTTC	CASSRASGRADYEQYF
few	NA	15	TRBV27	TRBJ2-2	TGTGCCAGCAGCGGAATTTTTAGGAGCACCGGGGAGCTGTTTTTT	CASSGIFRSTGELFF
few	NA	15	TRBV7-9	TRBJ2-2	TGTGCCAGCCGCCCCAAGGCAGGGATGGCCGGGGAGCTGTTTTTT	CASRPKAGMAGELFF
few	TRBD1	16	TRBV4-3	TRBJ1-1	TGCGCCAGCACCAGGGACAGGGGAAATCGGAACACTGAAGCTTTCTTT	CASTRDRGNRNTEAFF
once	TRBD2	17	TRBV4-1	TRBJ2-7	TGCGCCAGCAGCCAAGGAGGGGGTACTAGCGGCTCCTACGAGCAGTACTTC	CASSQGGGTSGSYEQYF
NA	NA	14	TRBV4-1	TRBJ2-1	TGCGCCACCTCGCGGGCGGCGAAGGCCAATGAGCAGTTCTTC	CATSRAAKANEQFF
few	NA	14	TRBV14	TRBJ2-5	TGTGCCAGCAGCCAACCTGGGGGCTGGGGGACCCAGTACTTC	CASSQPGGWGTQYF
NA	NA	12	TRBV6-5	TRBJ2-7	TGTGCCAGCAGTCCCCAGGGCTACGAGCAGTACTTC	CASSPQGYEQYF
NA	TRBD2	17	TRBV4-3	TRBJ2-7	TGCGCCAGCAGCCAAGGGACTAGCGGCGCCTTAGGGTCCGAGCAGTACTTC	CASSQGTSGALGSEQYF
NA	NA	15	TRBV2	TRBJ1-3	TGTGCCAGCAGTGCTCAGGTGGCAGTTGGAAACACCATATATTTT	CASSAQVAVGNTIYF
few	NA	15	TRBV19	TRBJ2-5	TGTGCCACCGCGAGGCTCCAGGGTTCCCAAGAGACCCAGTACTTC	CATARLQGSQETQYF
NA	TRBD1	14	TRBV30	TRBJ2-3	TGTGCCTGGAGTGGAGGGGGCGGAGGAGATACGCAGTATTTT	CAWSGGGGGDTQYF
NA	NA	14	TRBV5-4	TRBJ1-2	TGTGCCAGCAGCTTGGACAGGGATAACTATGGCTACACCTTC	CASSLDRDNYGYTF
NA	NA	13	TRBV27	TRBJ1-1	TGTGCCAGCAGTTTAGAGGCGAACACTGAAGCTTTCTTT	CASSLEANTEAFF
NA	NA	16	TRBV5-1	TRBJ2-5	TGCGCCAGCAGCTCCGTCCAAGCGGGCCCCCAAGAGACCCAGTACTTC	CASSSVQAGPQETQYF
few	TRBD1	15	TRBV2	TRBJ1-1	TGTGCCAGCATTTCCCGGAACAGGGGTAAAGCTGAAGCTTTCTTT	CASISRNRGKAEAFF
NA	NA	15	TRBV28	TRBJ1-1	TGTGCCAGCAGTCCCTGGGGGGGTCGGGGCACTGAAGCTTTCTTT	CASSPWGGRGTEAFF
NA	TRBD1	15	TRBV19	TRBJ1-1	TGTGCCAGTAGTTTACAGGGGGCCTGGAACACTGAAGCTTTCTTT	CASSLQGAWNTEAFF
NA	NA	14	TRBV28	TRBJ1-5	TGTGCCAGCAGGGAATCGACAAGCCATCAGACCCAGCATTTT	CASRESTSHQTQHF
NA	NA	11	TRBV6-5	TRBJ2-7	TGTGCCAGCAGTTACCTATACGAGCAGTACTTC	CASSYLYEQYF
NA	NA	17	TRBV5-6	TRBJ2-1	TGTGCCAGCAGCTTGCTGGATAGCGGAAGCTCCTACAATGAGCAGTTCTTC	CASSLLDSGSSYNEQFF
NA	TRBD1	13	TRBV19	TRBJ1-2	TGTGCCAGTAGTGACAGGGCAGACTATGGCTACACCTTC	CASSDRADYGYTF
NA	TRBD1	15	TRBV15	TRBJ2-2	TGTGCCACCAGCAGCCTCCAGGGGGTGACCGGGGAGCTGTTTTTT	CATSSLQGVTGELFF
NA	TRBD1	15	TRBV5-6	TRBJ1-3	TGTGCCAGCAGCGGGATTTCAGGACAGGGGAACACCATATATTTT	CASSGISGQGNTIYF
NA	NA	13	TRBV19	TRBJ1-3	TGTGCCAGTGCTGACAGCTCTGGAAACACCATATATTTT	CASADSSGNTIYF
NA	TRBD2	18	TRBV7-9	TRBJ2-2	TGTGCCAGCAGCTCAGCCTCCGGACTAGCGGGAGCCACCGGGGAGCTGTTTTTT	CASSSASGLAGATGELFF
NA	NA	13	TRBV6-5	TRBJ1-4	TGTGCCAGCAGTTTAATGACTAATGAAAAACTGTTTTTT	CASSLMTNEKLFF
NA	NA	12	TRBV7-3	TRBJ2-2	TGTGCCAGCAGCCCTCACACCGGGGAGCTGTTTTTT	CASSPHTGELFF
NA	TRBD1	11	TRBV28	TRBJ2-5	TGTGCCACGGGGACAGGTGCATCCCAGTACTTC	CATGTGASQYF
NA	NA	13	TRBV10-1	TRBJ2-2	TGCGCCAGCAGTCCTAACAGGGCCGGGGAGCTGTTTTTT	CASSPNRAGELFF
NA	NA	11	TRBV6-1	TRBJ1-1	TGTGCCAGCAGCGACAGCGACGAAGCTTTCTTT	CASSDSDEAFF
NA	TRBD1	15	TRBV9	TRBJ2-3	TGTGCCAGCAGCCTCGGACAGGGGGCAACAGATACGCAGTATTTT	CASSLGQGATDTQYF
NA	NA	12	TRBV2	TRBJ2-2	TGTGCCAGCAGTGGGGAGACCGGGGAGCTGTTTTTT	CASSGETGELFF
few	TRBD2	14	TRBV5-1	TRBJ2-7	TGCGCCAGTGGGGGGGACTCACGAAGGGACGAGCAGTACTTC	CASGGDSRRDEQYF
once	TRBD1	13	TRBV30	TRBJ2-7	TGTGCCTGGCGCGGGACAGGTTCCTACGAGCAGTACTTC	CAWRGTGSYEQYF
NA	NA	14	TRBV6-1	TRBJ2-3	TGTGCCAGCAGTGAGAGGATTCGGGGAGATACGCAGTATTTT	CASSERIRGDTQYF
NA	TRBD2	16	TRBV7-3	TRBJ2-1	TGTGCCAGCAGCCGAACTAGCGGGAGCTCCTACAATGAGCAGTTCTTC	CASSRTSGSSYNEQFF
NA	NA	15	TRBV7-6	TRBJ1-1	TGTGCCAGCAGCTCGCTCCGTGGGAGGAACACTGAAGCTTTCTTT	CASSSLRGRNTEAFF
NA	NA	13	TRBV6-5	TRBJ2-7	TGTGCCAGCAGTTACTCGAGGGACTCCGAGCAGTACTTC	CASSYSRDSEQYF